Below, 27 T cell receptor beta chains from the same sample are listed, as sequenced in a study of graft-versus-host responses after intestinal transplantation. The protocol was immunoSEQ multiplex PCR, while the TCRdb copy is restricted to in-frame clones and leaves out a portion. Of approximately 70,000 clones listed, about 90% were seen once; the top ten hold around 2.6%. Their recognized antigens are unknown. Sample: unstimulated CD8+ T cells sorted from spleen or lymph node cells, taken before intestinal transplant. The receptors were gathered from a human donor who received an intestinal transplant.

This chain joins TRBV28 and TRBJ1-5; possibly TRBD1 for D (5 bases). CDR3 length: 17 residues. The germline V gene has CDR1 MDHEN and CDR2 SYDVKM. Trimming removed 2 bases from V and 3 bases from J, with 17 bases in between. CDR3 nucleotides: TGTGCCAGCAGTTTACCCCTCGAGACAGCCTACAATCAGCCCCAGCATTTT. Protein: CASSLPLETAYNQPQHF.

The chain links TRBV4-2 to TRBJ1-2; 8 positions match TRBD1. V shed 3 bases, J shed 4 bases, and the junction held 13 bases outside the gene matches. CDR3 length equals 17 residues. CDR1 and CDR2 (germline): LGHNA, YNFKEQ. CDR3 nucleotides: TGTGCCAGCAGCCATCTGAGGGGGGACAGGTTTCTCTATGGCTACACCTTC. This gives the protein CASSHLRGDRFLYGYTF.

For the CDR3, the DNA is TGTGCCAGCAGCGGACTTAACAGGGGAAACACCGGGGAGCTGTTTTTT. Protein product: CASSGLNRGNTGELFF. The chain combines TRBV9 with TRBJ2-2; 7 bases agree with TRBD1. The CDR3 extends over 16 amino acids. The trim removed 3 bases at V and 2 bases at J, leaving 7 bases unmatched. CDR1 SGDLS and CDR2 YYNGEE come from the germline V gene.

The DNA for the CDR3 is TGTGCCAGCAGCCTCAGGGGGCTCAATCAGCCCCAGCATTTT. Translated: CASSLRGLNQPQHF. The gene calls are TRBV7-2 and TRBJ1-5; 8 nucleotides line up with TRBD1. Unmatched junction bases numbered 3, after V lost 5 bases and J lost 3 bases. CDR1 SGHTA and CDR2 FQGNSA come from the germline V gene. The CDR3 consists of 14 residues.

The chain has TRBV30 and TRBJ2-1, with 8 bases fitting TRBD2. Germline-derived CDR1 and CDR2 are GTSNPN and SVGIG (reference sequence). The CDR3 is 13 amino acids. V was pared by 2 bases and J by 4 bases, with 1 base of the junction left unmatched. CDR3 in amino acids: CAWSQREYNEQFF. DNA of the CDR3: TGTGCCTGGAGTCAGCGGGAGTACAATGAGCAGTTCTTC.

This chain links TRBV7-9 with TRBJ1-1; D remains ambiguous. Germline V gene data show CDR1 as SEHNR and CDR2 as FQNEAQ (reference sequence). Trimming removed 5 bases from V and 1 base from J, with 17 bases in between. This CDR3 is built from 16 residues. CDR3 sequence reads: CASSPGSLRGNTEAFF. The CDR3 bases are TGTGCCAGCAGCCCCGGTTCCTTACGGGGGAACACTGAAGCTTTCTTT.

The CDR3 DNA reads as TGTGCCTGGAGCTTACGAGGCTATGGCTACACCTTC. This encodes CAWSLRGYGYTF. The V gene is TRBV30, the J gene TRBJ1-2; D is unclear. Germline CDR1 reads GTSNPN; CDR2 reads SVGIG (reference sequence). With 3 bases removed from V and 4 bases from J, the gap between germline ends came to 9 bases. This CDR3 has 12 residues.

V and J are TRBV6-6 and TRBJ2-7, with TRBD2 matching over 7 bases. V dropped 8 bases and J dropped 4; count of bases not matched to a gene: 2. CDR3 length equals 11 residues. CDR1 and CDR2 from the germline V gene are MNHNY and SVGAGI (reference sequence). For the CDR3, the DNA is TGTGCCAGCGGGAGGGGTTACGAGCAGTACTTC. Residues: CASGRGYEQYF.

This chain joins TRBV11-2 and TRBJ2-1; possibly TRBD2 for D (6 bases). V lost 5 bases and J lost 13, with 15 bases in between. Germline assignment: CDR1 SGHAT and CDR2 FQNNGV. The CDR3 covers 12 residues. CDR3 amino acids: CASSHKTRGQFF. Written as DNA, the CDR3 is TGTGCCAGCAGCCATAAGACTAGGGGCCAGTTCTTC.

This chain connects TRBV6-5 to TRBJ2-5, with D tentatively TRBD2 (5 bases). The CDR3 runs 14 residues. V was clipped by 5 bases and J by 5 bases, with 15 bases between them. The germline V gene encodes CDR1 MNHEY and CDR2 SVGAGI. The CDR3 sequence: CASSPLAERETQYF. CDR3 sequence (DNA): TGTGCCAGCAGTCCCCTCGCCGAGCGGGAGACCCAGTACTTC.

This sequence joins TRBV2 and TRBJ2-3, with 10 bases that match TRBD2. The germline gives CDR1 SNHLY, CDR2 FYNNEI. This CDR3 has 15 amino acids. V lost 4 bases and J lost 3; bases outside the gene matches: 4. The CDR3 nucleotides are TGTGCCAGCAGTGTTATAGCGGGAGGAACAGATACGCAGTATTTT. It specifies CASSVIAGGTDTQYF.

The chain joins TRBV7-8 to TRBJ2-7; the D gene is possibly TRBD2 (5 bases). The CDR3 runs to 14 residues. Between the trimmed V and J ends, which lost 2 bases and 3 bases, there was a span of 11 bases. CDR1 is SGHVS and CDR2 is FQNEAQ in the germline V gene. CDR3 nucleotide sequence: TGTGCCAGCAGCTTAACTAGTTGGGTCTACGAGCAGTACTTC. Protein product: CASSLTSWVYEQYF. The variable domain in full, completed from reference TRBV7-8 and TRBJ2-7, reads GAGVSQSPRYKVAKRGQDVALRCDPISGHVSLFWYQQALGQGPEFLTYFQNEAQLDKSGLPSDRFFAERPEGSVSTLKIQRTQQEDSAVYLCASSLTSWVYEQYFGPGTRLTVT.

The V gene is TRBV10-3, the J gene TRBJ2-7; TRBD2 might be the D (6 bases). Trimming removed 0 bases at V and 0 bases at J, with 9 bases between. The CDR3 extends over 15 amino acids. Germline V CDR1 and CDR2: ENHRY, SYGVKD. Here the CDR3 DNA reads TGTGCCATCAGTGAGTCGCGCGGGGACTCCTACGAGCAGTACTTC. Amino acids: CAISESRGDSYEQYF.

The J gene is TRBJ1-6, the V gene TRBV11-3, with a tentative D call TRBD1 (6 bases). CDR1 and CDR2 from the germline V gene are SGHNT and YENEEA. This CDR3 region has 18 residues. The ends were cut back, 6 bases at V and 6 bases at J, with 24 bases in the middle. CDR3 DNA sequence: TGTGCCAGCAGAGTCCGGGACAACGAACCCCCCTGTAATTCACCCCTCCACTTT. Translated, it gives CASRVRDNEPPCNSPLHF.

The CDR3 region is CASSLGLAGSTGTDTQYF. The CDR3 DNA reads TGTGCCAGCAGCTTAGGACTAGCGGGGTCTACGGGCACAGATACGCAGTATTTT. This sequence joins TRBV13 and TRBJ2-3, with 10 bases identical to TRBD2. J was trimmed by 1 base and V by 0 bases; bases with no gene match: 7. CDR3 length: 18 residues. Per the germline V gene, CDR1 is PRHDT and CDR2 is FYEKMQ (reference sequence).

The count of this clone is one. The V call is TRBV7-9, the J call TRBJ1-5, with TRBD1 matching over 8 bases. Germline CDR1 reads SEHNR; CDR2 reads FQNEAQ (reference sequence). This CDR3 is 19 amino acids long. J was trimmed by 0 bases and V by 2 bases; bases with no gene match: 12. The CDR3 protein is CASSLREGDRSYSNQPQHF. The CDR3 nucleotides are TGTGCCAGCAGCTTACGAGAAGGGGACAGGAGTTATAGCAATCAGCCCCAGCATTTT.

This chain joins TRBV27 and TRBJ2-1; a possible D gene is TRBD2 (6 bases). Germline V gene sequence: CDR1 MNHEY, CDR2 SMNVEV (reference sequence). The CDR3 totals 15 residues. V lost 3 bases and J lost 2, with 11 bases in between. Here the CDR3 DNA reads TGTGCCAGCAGTTTGTGGAGGGGTCCCTACAATGAGCAGTTCTTC. Translation: CASSLWRGPYNEQFF.

The chain couples TRBV10-1 to TRBJ2-1; 10 bases are shared with TRBD2. After removal of 2 bases from V and 2 bases from J, the junction contained 6 bases not matched to a gene. The germline V gene has CDR1 WNHNN and CDR2 SYGVQD (reference sequence). The CDR3 totals 17 residues. The CDR3 loop is CASSERASGGPYNEQFF. The CDR3 bases are TGCGCCAGCAGTGAGAGAGCTAGCGGGGGCCCCTACAATGAGCAGTTCTTC.

The CDR3 bases are TGTGCCAGCAGCCCCTCGGACGGGAGACCAACTAATGAAAAACTGTTTTTT. Translation gives CASSPSDGRPTNEKLFF. This chain connects TRBV7-6 to TRBJ1-4, with D unclear. Per germline, CDR1 SGHVS and CDR2 FNYEAQ. This CDR3 has 17 residues. Trimming took off 5 bases at V and 0 bases at J, with 16 bases between the two ends. The variable domain in full, with the rest retrieved from reference TRBV7-6 and TRBJ1-4, is GAGVSQSPRYKVTKRGQDVALRCDPISGHVSLYWYRQALGQGPEFLTYFNYEAQQDKSGLPNDRFSAERPEGSISTLTIQRTEQRDSAMYRCASSPSDGRPTNEKLFFGSGTQLSVL.

The chain combines TRBV27 with TRBJ2-7, with a possible D match to TRBD2 (5 bases). Germline CDR1 MNHEY, CDR2 SMNVEV (reference sequence). V gave up 6 bases and J gave up 0 bases, with 12 bases separating them. This CDR3 region has 14 residues. CDR3 region: CASSLAGSSYEQYF. CDR3 coding DNA: TGTGCCAGCAGCCTAGCCGGTAGCTCCTACGAGCAGTACTTC.

The genes are TRBV9 and TRBJ2-6; 14 nucleotides match TRBD2. The CDR3 runs to 18 residues. Germline CDR1 SGDLS, CDR2 YYNGEE. J was trimmed by 1 base and V by 3 bases; bases with no gene match: 3. The CDR3 DNA follows: TGTGCCAGCAGCGACCGACTAGCGGGGGGGTCTGGGGCCAACGTCCTGACTTTC. As protein: CASSDRLAGGSGANVLTF.

The chain employs TRBV9 and TRBJ2-7; 11 nucleotides match TRBD2. The germline gives CDR1 SGDLS, CDR2 YYNGEE. V shed 4 bases and J 2 bases; nucleotides not matched to a gene: 5. The length of the CDR3 is 15 residues. The CDR3 coding sequence is TGTGCCAGCAGCCCTACTAGCGGGAGCCCCTACGAGCAGTACTTC. Protein product: CASSPTSGSPYEQYF. The variable domain in full, completed from reference TRBV9 and TRBJ2-7, reads DSGVTQTPKHLITATGQRVTLRCSPRSGDLSVYWYQQSLDQGLQFLIQYYNGEERAKGNILERFSAQQFPDLHSELNLSSLELGDSALYFCASSPTSGSPYEQYFGPGTRLTVT.

The genes are TRBV27 and TRBJ1-5; a possible D gene is TRBD1 (6 bases). Per the germline V gene, CDR1 is MNHEY and CDR2 is SMNVEV (reference sequence). Trimming pared 3 bases from V and 0 bases from J, leaving 30 bases between. This CDR3 comprises 22 residues. CDR3 nucleotide sequence: TGTGCCAGCAGTTTTTTTCCTACAGGGAAAGCGCGGGCAAATTATAGCAATCAGCCCCAGCATTTT. The encoded protein is CASSFFPTGKARANYSNQPQHF.

J is TRBJ1-1 and V is TRBV15; weak D call: TRBD1 (5 bases). Germline V gives CDR1 LNHNV, CDR2 YYDKDF (reference sequence). Trimming took off 0 bases at V and 6 bases at J, with 14 bases between the two ends. This CDR3 is 15 amino acids long. The CDR3 protein is CATSRDRGIGAEAFF. Written as DNA, the CDR3 is TGTGCCACCAGCAGAGATAGGGGAATCGGAGCTGAAGCTTTCTTT.

The rearrangement uses TRBV4-1 and TRBJ1-2; unclear D gene. The V and J ends lost 0 bases and 2 bases respectively, with 13 bases between them. The CDR3 consists of 16 residues. CDR1 is MGHRA and CDR2 is YSYEKL in the germline V gene. Here the CDR3 reads CASSQEGEELNYGYTF. CDR3 DNA sequence: TGCGCCAGCAGCCAAGAAGGAGAAGAGTTAAACTATGGCTACACCTTC.

CDR3: CASSYSQEAMPWEQYF. In nucleotides, the CDR3 is TGTGCCAGCAGTTACTCCCAGGAAGCAATGCCCTGGGAGCAGTACTTC. The chain recombines TRBV6-6 with TRBJ2-7; no firm D call. The CDR3 has 16 residues. V lost 0 bases and J 7 bases, leaving 19 bases between the germline ends. Germline V gene data show CDR1 as MNHNY and CDR2 as SVGAGI (reference sequence).

This chain links TRBV6-1 with TRBJ1-6, with TRBD1 matching over 10 bases. Germline V CDR1 and CDR2: MNHNS, SASEGT. Trimming at V came to 8 bases and at J to 10 bases, leaving 5 bases not matched to a gene. The CDR3 extends over 13 amino acids. The CDR3 DNA sequence: TGTGCCAGCGGGGACAGGGGAATGTCACCCCTCCACTTT. Translating gives CASGDRGMSPLHF.